The clone carrying this T cell receptor beta chain was seen more than once but under ten times. What it binds is unknown. These data come from a study of cytomegalovirus exposure and HLA in healthy donors. Overall study context: Unique TCRs from HLA-typed donors, approximately 80 million of them, were held in an early data release.

Study observations and caveats: In a later analysis, compared with equally common non-associated chains, HLA-associated beta chains were more expanded.

13 Jbeta primers and 60 Vbeta primers were used for the PCR. TCRdb's table, derived via immunoSEQ multiplex PCR, lists solely in-frame clones and lacks some. This table holds under 150,000 clones, roughly 9.9% found once. V lost 1 base to trimming and J lost 5 bases, with 14 bases between them. The CDR3 runs 16 residues. The germline V gene encodes CDR1 MNHEY and CDR2 SMNVEV (reference sequence). The chain couples TRBV27 to TRBJ2-2; D might be TRBD2 (6 bases). This clonotype originated in a man younger than 40 in good health and CMV-seronegative. The specimen was PBMCs. Here the CDR3 reads CASSLLAGAGTGELFF. CDR3 in DNA: TGTGCCAGCAGTTTATTGGCCGGGGCGGGGACCGGGGAGCTGTTTTTT.